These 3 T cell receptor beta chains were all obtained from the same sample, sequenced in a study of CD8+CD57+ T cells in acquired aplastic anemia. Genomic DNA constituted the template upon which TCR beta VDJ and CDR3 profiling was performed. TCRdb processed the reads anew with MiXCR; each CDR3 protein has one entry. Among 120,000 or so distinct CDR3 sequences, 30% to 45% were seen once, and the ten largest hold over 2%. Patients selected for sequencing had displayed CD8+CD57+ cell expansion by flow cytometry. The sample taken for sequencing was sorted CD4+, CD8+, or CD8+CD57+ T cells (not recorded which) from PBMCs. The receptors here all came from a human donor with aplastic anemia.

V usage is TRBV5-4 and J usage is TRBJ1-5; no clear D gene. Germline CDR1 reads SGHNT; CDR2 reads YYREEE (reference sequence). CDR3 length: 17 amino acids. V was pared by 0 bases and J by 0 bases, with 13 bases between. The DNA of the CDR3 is TGTGCCAGCAGCTTGGCGGTGACGGGTACTAGCAATCAGCCCCAGCATTTT. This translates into CASSLAVTGTSNQPQHF.

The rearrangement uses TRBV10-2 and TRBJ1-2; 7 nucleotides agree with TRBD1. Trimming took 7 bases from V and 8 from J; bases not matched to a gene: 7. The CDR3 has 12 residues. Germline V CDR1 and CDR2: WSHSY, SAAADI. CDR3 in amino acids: CASNEQGFGYTF. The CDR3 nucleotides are TGCGCCAGCAACGAACAGGGGTTCGGCTACACCTTC.

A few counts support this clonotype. The DNA of the CDR3 is TGTGCCAGCAGTTTCGAGGGGGCCGGGGAGCTGTTTTTT. Protein product: CASSFEGAGELFF. The chain carries TRBV12-3 or TRBV12-4 and TRBJ2-2; weak D call: TRBD1 (6 bases). The germline V and J ends were trimmed by 3 bases and 6 bases, with 8 bases remaining between them. The CDR3 has 13 residues.